The 32 T cell receptor beta chains below were found in one sample sequenced in a study of CD8 T cells in ankylosing spondylitis (dated 2017 in TCRdb). Libraries were constructed by 5' RACE. Sequencer: Illumina HiSeq 2500. TCRdb redid the processing of the public reads, applying fastp at Q25 and MiXCR, and retained in-frame beta chains. Rows matching on CDR3 protein sequence are summarized as one entry with the most common DNA and genes. This sample is represented by under 200,000 distinct CDR3 sequences; 9.8% of them were singletons. The ten largest clones add up to roughly 16% of the sample. The sample comprised blood, either unsorted or a sorted T cell fraction (not recorded which). The receptors derive from a female donor with ankylosing spondylitis or in good health (not recorded which).

This clonotype was found many times. V gene TRBV4-3 combines with J gene TRBJ2-7; 13 positions match TRBD2. This CDR3 spans 15 amino acids. The V gene's germline CDR1 is LGHNA and CDR2 YSLEER. Trimming at V came to 5 bases and at J to 1 base, leaving 2 bases not matched to a gene. The CDR3 sequence is CASSAGLAGSYEQYF. In nucleotides, the CDR3 is TGCGCCAGCAGCGCGGGACTAGCGGGATCCTACGAGCAGTACTTC.

Written as DNA, the CDR3 is TGTGCCAGCCCCGGGGACCTACTAGCGGGAGTTTACGAGCAGTACTTC. It yields the protein CASPGDLLAGVYEQYF. The chain combines TRBV7-2 with TRBJ2-7, with 11 nucleotides matching TRBD2. The CDR3 has 16 residues. Germline assignment: CDR1 SGHTA and CDR2 FQGNSA. The ends lost 8 bases at V and 4 bases at J; junction bases unmatched: 13.

This clonotype showed up many times. The J gene is TRBJ2-1, the V gene TRBV29-1; possibly TRBD2 for D (5 bases). Trimming cost V 7 bases and J 7 bases, with 20 bases left between them. Germline V gene lookup returns CDR1 SQVTM and CDR2 ANQGSEA. The CDR3 runs to 14 residues. The chain's CDR3 is CSEPGPGGGNEQFF. CDR3 nucleotides: TGCAGCGAACCGGGCCCCGGAGGAGGTAATGAGCAGTTCTTC.

This clonotype occurred a few times. The chain is built from TRBV7-9 and TRBJ2-7; D is unresolved. The V and J ends lost 1 base and 4 bases respectively, with 17 bases between them. The V gene's germline CDR1 is SEHNR and CDR2 FQNEAQ (reference sequence). There are 16 residues in the CDR3. The CDR3 region is CASSLGYTPAKYEQYF. DNA of the CDR3: TGTGCCAGCAGCTTAGGATACACCCCTGCTAAATACGAGCAGTACTTC.

The sample holds a few counts of this clonotype. The rearrangement uses TRBV19 and TRBJ1-1, with no clear D. Looked up from germline, CDR1 is LNHDA and CDR2 is SQIVND (reference sequence). The CDR3 runs 14 residues. Deletions cut 1 base from V and 0 bases from J, with 6 bases between. The CDR3 coding sequence is TGTGCCAGTAGTATAGGCGGGCTGAACACTGAAGCTTTCTTT. Translating it yields CASSIGGLNTEAFF.

This clonotype was counted many times. The chain joins TRBV7-2 to TRBJ2-1; possibly TRBD2 for D (5 bases). The V gene's germline CDR1 is SGHTA and CDR2 FQGNSA. The length of the CDR3 is 13 residues. With 2 bases removed from V and 5 bases from J, the gap between germline ends came to 7 bases. Here the CDR3 DNA reads TGTGCCAGCAGCTTATGGACTGACAATGAGCAGTTCTTC. Translation: CASSLWTDNEQFF. The whole variable domain, remainder taken from reference TRBV7-2 and TRBJ2-1, is GAGVSQSPSNKVTEKGKDVELRCDPISGHTALYWYRQSLGQGLEFLIYFQGNSAPDKSGLPSDRFSAERTGGSVSTLTIQRTQQEDSAVYLCASSLWTDNEQFFGPGTRLTVL.

This clonotype occurred many times. This CDR3 reads CASSGGQINQPQHF. CDR3 DNA: TGTGCCAGCAGCGGAGGACAGATCAATCAGCCCCAGCATTTT. The gene calls are TRBV9 and TRBJ1-5; a weak D match, TRBD1 (6 bases). The germline gives CDR1 SGDLS, CDR2 YYNGEE. V was cut by 3 bases and J by 3 bases, with 10 bases left in between. There are 14 residues in the CDR3.

The chain carries TRBV27 and TRBJ2-7; TRBD1 might be the D (6 bases). The CDR3 loop spans 14 amino acids. Germline loops: CDR1 MNHEY, CDR2 SMNVEV (reference sequence). V was clipped by 8 bases and J by 0 bases, with 14 bases between them. CDR3 residues: CASATGFDSYEQYF. The CDR3 coding sequence is TGTGCCAGCGCAACAGGGTTCGACTCCTACGAGCAGTACTTC.

This clonotype showed up just a few times. The rearrangement joins TRBV6-6 to TRBJ2-1, with TRBD1 as a possible D gene (6 bases). The V gene lost 7 bases and the J gene lost 6 bases, with 7 bases spanning the gap. The CDR3 has 11 amino acids. Germline V gives CDR1 MNHNY, CDR2 SVGAGI (reference sequence). The CDR3 nucleotides are TGTGCCAGCAAAGGGGGCAATGAGCAGTTCTTC. This sequence encodes CASKGGNEQFF.

The rearrangement joins TRBV19 to TRBJ1-5, with 12 nucleotides matching TRBD1. Germline loops: CDR1 LNHDA, CDR2 SQIVND (reference sequence). The trim removed 8 bases at V and 5 bases at J, leaving 7 bases unmatched. The CDR3 consists of 15 residues. CDR3 DNA sequence: TGTGCCAGTTCTCCGGGACAGGGGGCAGATCAGCCCCAGCATTTT. It translates to CASSPGQGADQPQHF.

There are many counts of this clonotype. The chain employs TRBV5-1 and TRBJ1-1; no clear D gene. The CDR3 length is 12 residues. Germline V gene data show CDR1 as SGHRS and CDR2 as YFSETQ. The ends were cut back, 3 bases at V and 6 bases at J, with 9 bases in the middle. The CDR3 protein is CASSSGGPEAFF. CDR3 nucleotide sequence: TGCGCCAGCAGCTCCGGTGGGCCTGAAGCTTTCTTT.

The rearrangement joins TRBV29-1 to TRBJ2-3; TRBD2 agrees at 11 bases. J gave up 5 bases and V 4 bases, and 17 bases lay outside the gene matches. From germline, CDR1 is SQVTM and CDR2 ANQGSEA. The CDR3 is 18 amino acids. CDR3: CSVGAGGVTSGSLDTQYF. Written as DNA, the CDR3 is TGCAGCGTTGGTGCAGGGGGGGTTACTAGCGGGAGTCTAGATACGCAGTATTTT.

This clonotype turned up a few times. The V and J genes are TRBV6-1 and TRBJ2-3, with a tentative D call TRBD2 (6 bases). Between the trimmed V and J ends, which lost 4 bases and 5 bases, there was a span of 10 bases. Germline-derived CDR1 and CDR2 are MNHNS and SASEGT. The CDR3 has 13 amino acids. The CDR3 nucleotides are TGTGCCAGCAGTGCGGAGGGAGTAGATACGCAGTATTTT. Translating it yields CASSAEGVDTQYF.

In this sample, this clonotype turned up a few times. This chain connects TRBV7-9 to TRBJ2-7; 9 positions agree with TRBD1. This CDR3 comprises 15 residues. Trimming cost V 1 base and J 3 bases; bases outside gene matches: 4. Germline CDR1 SEHNR, CDR2 FQNEAQ (reference sequence). The CDR3 sequence: CASSLGTGDYYEQYF. In DNA form, the CDR3 reads TGTGCCAGCAGCTTAGGGACAGGGGACTACTACGAGCAGTACTTC.

The chain recombines TRBV5-1 with TRBJ2-3; TRBD2 matches 7 bases. Losses at the gene ends were 0 bases for V and 5 bases for J; bases not matched to a gene: 6. This CDR3 has 15 residues. CDR1 is SGHRS and CDR2 is YFSETQ in the germline V gene. CDR3 coding DNA: TGCGCCAGCAGCTTGGGGGCTAGCGGAGAAGATACGCAGTATTTT. Protein: CASSLGASGEDTQYF.

This clonotype was recorded at least ten times. This chain connects TRBV27 to TRBJ2-1, with a possible D match to TRBD2 (6 bases). The CDR3 spans 15 residues. The germline V and J ends were trimmed by 0 bases and 7 bases, with 13 bases remaining between them. Germline-derived CDR1 and CDR2 are MNHEY and SMNVEV (reference sequence). CDR3 DNA: TGTGCCAGCAGTTTATCCGGGAGTGGGGGTAATGAGCAGTTCTTC. It yields the protein CASSLSGSGGNEQFF.

This clonotype was seen a handful of times. The chain carries TRBV3-1 and TRBJ2-7, with D possibly called TRBD1 or TRBD2 (6 bases each). The germline V gene encodes CDR1 LGHDT and CDR2 YNNKEL (reference sequence). V dropped 1 base and J dropped 3 bases, with 13 bases sitting between them. The CDR3 runs to 15 residues. CDR3 amino acids: CASSQGAGDFYEQYF. DNA of the CDR3: TGTGCCAGCAGCCAAGGAGCAGGGGACTTCTACGAGCAGTACTTC.

This clonotype was counted ten times or more. The chain has TRBV7-2 and TRBJ2-7; D unclear. V shed 1 base and J shed 3 bases, with 7 bases lying between them. CDR1 is SGHTA and CDR2 is FQGNSA in the germline V gene. The CDR3 sequence is 13 residues long. CDR3 coding DNA: TGTGCCAGCAGCTTAGTTAGCCTCTACGAGCAGTACTTC. Its protein is CASSLVSLYEQYF. Filled out from reference TRBV7-2 and TRBJ2-7, the complete variable domain reads GAGVSQSPSNKVTEKGKDVELRCDPISGHTALYWYRQSLGQGLEFLIYFQGNSAPDKSGLPSDRFSAERTGGSVSTLTIQRTQQEDSAVYLCASSLVSLYEQYFGPGTRLTVT.

The rearrangement links TRBV6-1 to TRBJ1-1; a possible D gene is TRBD1 (5 bases). V shed 6 bases and J shed 1 base, with 15 bases lying between them. This CDR3 comprises 15 residues. Germline V CDR1 and CDR2: MNHNS, SASEGT. The CDR3 region has the DNA TGTGCCAGCAGCCCGGGACGTACCCCGAACACTGAAGCTTTCTTT. Encoded protein: CASSPGRTPNTEAFF.

The V and J genes are TRBV7-9 and TRBJ2-7; 7 positions match TRBD2. V gave up 4 bases and J gave up 1 base; unmatched junction bases: 7. Germline V gene data show CDR1 as SEHNR and CDR2 as FQNEAQ (reference sequence). The CDR3 consists of 15 residues. The CDR3 region has the DNA TGTGCCAGCAGCTCCACTAGCGTATATTCCTACGAGCAGTACTTC. This sequence encodes CASSSTSVYSYEQYF. The variable domain in full, with the rest retrieved from reference TRBV7-9 and TRBJ2-7, is DTGVSQNPRHKITKRGQNVTFRCDPISEHNRLYWYRQTLGQGPEFLTYFQNEAQLEKSRLLSDRFSAERPKGSFSTLEIQRTEQGDSAMYLCASSSTSVYSYEQYFGPGTRLTVT.

The chain links TRBV14 to TRBJ2-1, with a tentative D call TRBD2 (6 bases). Trimming removed 1 base from V and 6 bases from J, with 10 bases in between. In germline, CDR1 is SGHDN, CDR2 FVKESK. The CDR3 has 14 residues. This CDR3 is CASSQAGTSNEQFF. DNA of the CDR3: TGTGCCAGCAGCCAAGCCGGGACTTCCAATGAGCAGTTCTTC. The whole variable domain, remainder taken from reference TRBV14 and TRBJ2-1, is EAGVTQFPSHSVIEKGQTVTLRCDPISGHDNLYWYRRVMGKEIKFLLHFVKESKQDESGMPNNRFLAERTGGTYSTLKVQPAELEDSGVYFCASSQAGTSNEQFFGPGTRLTVL.

This clonotype was observed many times. The chain has TRBV4-3 and TRBJ2-1; TRBD2 matches 9 bases. The V segment lost 1 base and the J segment 3 bases; nucleotides outside the gene matches: 4. The germline gives CDR1 LGHNA, CDR2 YSLEER. The CDR3 has 16 amino acids. The CDR3 bases are TGCGCCAGCAGCCAAGCCGGGACTAGCCTCTACAATGAGCAGTTCTTC. Its protein product is CASSQAGTSLYNEQFF.

The chain uses TRBV5-5 and TRBJ1-3; D not resolved. The V end was cut by 4 bases, the J end by 0 bases, with 11 bases between. CDR3 length: 15 residues. From germline, CDR1 is SGHKS and CDR2 YYEKEE (reference sequence). CDR3 amino acids: CASSTDGSSGNTIYF. The CDR3 DNA sequence: TGTGCCAGCAGCACGGACGGGAGCTCTGGAAACACCATATATTTT.

This chain joins TRBV18 and TRBJ2-5, with unresolved D. The CDR3 covers 15 residues. The V gene lost 3 bases and the J gene lost 1 base, with 12 bases spanning the gap. Germline lookup yields CDR1 KGHSH and CDR2 LQKENI. CDR3 coding DNA: TGTGCCAGCTCACCTGGAGAGGTAGTCCAAGAGACCCAGTACTTC. It codes for CASSPGEVVQETQYF.

The chain couples TRBV2 to TRBJ2-1; D gene ambiguous. The V end was cut by 5 bases, the J end by 2 bases, with 7 bases between. This CDR3 is built from 13 residues. Germline CDR1 and CDR2: SNHLY and FYNNEI. CDR3: CASSIAAYNEQFF. CDR3 nucleotide sequence: TGTGCCAGCAGTATTGCTGCCTACAATGAGCAGTTCTTC.

The chain has TRBV6-2 or TRBV6-3 and TRBJ1-1, with D perhaps matching TRBD1 (5 bases). Trimming took 5 bases from V and 3 from J, leaving 19 bases between them. Germline values: CDR1 MNHEY, CDR2 SVGEGT. This CDR3 has 16 amino acids. This CDR3 reads CASSRPLWRGDTEAFF. The CDR3 DNA reads as TGTGCCAGCAGTCGACCCCTGTGGAGGGGTGACACTGAAGCTTTCTTT.

In this sample, this clonotype turned up a few times. V is TRBV12-5 and J is TRBJ2-3, with D perhaps matching TRBD2 (6 bases). This CDR3 region has 15 residues. Trimming stripped 3 bases from V and 2 bases from J, with 12 bases between. The germline gives CDR1 LGHNT, CDR2 FRNRAP. The CDR3 region has the DNA TGTGCTAGTGGTTTCGGACTATACGTCACAGATACGCAGTATTTT. Protein sequence: CASGFGLYVTDTQYF.

This chain links TRBV7-9 with TRBJ1-2; 10 bases agree with TRBD1. Germline V CDR1 and CDR2: SEHNR, FQNEAQ (reference sequence). The ends lost 5 bases at V and 7 bases at J; junction bases unmatched: 10. The CDR3 runs 15 residues. Written as DNA, the CDR3 is TGTGCCAGCAGCACTTCAGGGACAGGGGATGGTGGCTACACCTTC. This encodes CASSTSGTGDGGYTF.

This clonotype was seen a handful of times. This chain connects TRBV2 to TRBJ2-4, with 8 bases matching TRBD1. Germline V gene lookup returns CDR1 SNHLY and CDR2 FYNNEI. Losses at the gene ends were 4 bases for V and 8 bases for J; bases not matched to a gene: 13. The CDR3 extends over 16 amino acids. The CDR3 nucleotides read TGTGCCAGCAGTGTACTGAGACAGGGGCTTTTCGACATTCAGTACTTC. This sequence encodes CASSVLRQGLFDIQYF.

Many counts were recorded for this clonotype. The chain has TRBV6-2 or TRBV6-3 and TRBJ2-1; D remains ambiguous. The germline V gene encodes CDR1 MNHEY and CDR2 SVGEGT. The V gene lost 6 bases and the J gene lost 3 bases, with 3 bases spanning the gap. This CDR3 has 11 amino acids. The chain's CDR3 is CASRDYNEQFF. The CDR3, as DNA: TGTGCCAGCAGGGACTACAATGAGCAGTTCTTC.

V and J are TRBV5-6 and TRBJ2-7; TRBD2 agrees at 7 bases. V trimming: 0 bases; J trimming: 3 bases; junction bases outside the gene matches: 6. The CDR3 contains 15 residues. Germline-derived CDR1 and CDR2 are SGHDT and YYEEEE. The CDR3 DNA reads TGTGCCAGCAGCTTGGGGGTGGGAGGGCACTACGAGCAGTACTTC. This translates into CASSLGVGGHYEQYF.

The chain combines TRBV28 with TRBJ1-1; a weak D match, TRBD1 (5 bases). The CDR3 totals 14 residues. The germline V gene encodes CDR1 MDHEN and CDR2 SYDVKM. Between the trimmed V and J ends, which lost 2 bases and 0 bases, there was a span of 7 bases. CDR3 residues: CASSLLGLNTEAFF. CDR3 nucleotides: TGTGCCAGCAGTTTACTGGGACTGAACACTGAAGCTTTCTTT.